These 29 T cell receptor beta chains were sequenced from one sample in a study of blood T cell repertoires in COVID-19. The repertoire was sequenced with immunoSEQ multiplex PCR; TCRdb's copy has only in-frame clones and lacks some. Of some 340,000 clones listed, approximately 89% are singletons. The sequencing input was PBMCs or T cells enriched from blood (not recorded which). The receptors shown here come from a woman younger than 45 who had recovered from COVID-19.

The chain couples TRBV5-4 to TRBJ2-2, with D perhaps matching TRBD2 (6 bases). V lost 5 bases to trimming and J lost 5 bases, with 13 bases between them. The germline V gene has CDR1 SGHNT and CDR2 YYREEE (reference sequence). The CDR3 length is 14 residues. DNA for the CDR3: TGTGCCAGCAGACTGGGACTGGGGACCGGGGAGCTGTTTTTT. Amino acid sequence: CASRLGLGTGELFF.

The gene calls are TRBV2 and TRBJ2-7, with D possibly being TRBD2 (5 bases). Trimming removed 2 bases at V and 1 base at J, with 9 bases between. Germline assignment: CDR1 SNHLY and CDR2 FYNNEI. The CDR3 is 14 residues long. The CDR3 DNA sequence: TGTGCCAGCAGTGAACGGCGGGTATCCTACGAGCAGTACTTC. Amino acids: CASSERRVSYEQYF.

The rearrangement links TRBV19 to TRBJ1-6; 7 bases agree with TRBD1. CDR3 length: 14 amino acids. Trimming removed 6 bases from V and 8 bases from J; junction bases left unmatched: 7. Germline CDR1 reads LNHDA; CDR2 reads SQIVND (reference sequence). The CDR3 DNA follows: TGTGCCAGTAGGGTGGACAGGCGGGATTCACCCCTCCACTTT. Its translation is CASRVDRRDSPLHF.

This clone was observed once. This chain links TRBV7-8 with TRBJ1-6; tentative D call: TRBD1 (5 bases). This CDR3 is built from 15 residues. V lost 5 bases to trimming and J lost 18 bases, with 26 bases between them. CDR1 is SGHVS, CDR2 FQNEAQ, per germline. The CDR3 region is CASSPLPQGYPGYHF. CDR3 in DNA: TGTGCCAGCAGCCCTTTACCTCAGGGTTACCCCGGATACCACTTT.

The chain couples TRBV5-5 to TRBJ2-7; the match to TRBD2 covers 11 bases. V was pared by 0 bases and J by 3 bases, with 5 bases of the junction left unmatched. The germline V gene has CDR1 SGHKS and CDR2 YYEKEE (reference sequence). This CDR3 is 16 amino acids long. CDR3 loop: CASSLEGLADGYEQYF. CDR3 bases: TGTGCCAGCAGCTTGGAGGGACTAGCGGATGGCTACGAGCAGTACTTC.

This rearrangement joins TRBV11-2 to TRBJ2-1; TRBD2 aligns across 10 bases. J lost 9 bases, V lost 4 bases, and 6 bases had no gene match. Germline lookup yields CDR1 SGHAT and CDR2 FQNNGV. The CDR3 length is 14 residues. DNA for the CDR3: TGTGCCAGCAGCTCACTAGCGGGGTTGGGTGAGCAGTTCTTC. This translates into CASSSLAGLGEQFF.

This chain links TRBV28 with TRBJ1-6; 7 bases are a match to TRBD1. Germline CDR1 MDHEN, CDR2 SYDVKM. Germline trimming cut 5 bases from V and 7 bases from J; bases unmatched to any gene: 11. This CDR3 is built from 16 residues. The chain's CDR3 is CASSQITGAANSPLHF. For the CDR3, the DNA is TGTGCCAGCAGTCAAATTACAGGGGCAGCGAATTCACCCCTCCACTTT.

CDR3 sequence: CASNSPLGTEAFF. Here the CDR3 DNA reads TGTGCCAGTAACAGCCCTTTGGGCACTGAAGCTTTCTTT. The rearrangement links TRBV19 to TRBJ1-1; D remains ambiguous. CDR1 is LNHDA and CDR2 is SQIVND in the germline V gene (reference sequence). Between the trimmed V and J ends, which lost 7 bases and 4 bases, there was a span of 13 bases. This CDR3 spans 13 amino acids.

The rearrangement joins TRBV7-9 to TRBJ1-4, with a tentative D call TRBD1 (6 bases). CDR1 and CDR2 (germline): SEHNR, FQNEAQ (reference sequence). The CDR3 covers 13 residues. V was pared by 3 bases and J by 8 bases, with 10 bases between. The CDR3 spells CASSLVQGEKLFF. The DNA for the CDR3 is TGTGCCAGCAGCTTGGTTCAGGGGGAAAAACTGTTTTTT.

This clone has just a few counts. The V call is TRBV7-2, the J call TRBJ1-4; D ambiguous. Trimming shortened V by 1 base and J by 8 bases, and 17 bases separated the two germline ends. The germline CDR1 and CDR2 sequences are SGHTA and FQGNSA. This CDR3 has 16 residues. The CDR3 sequence is CASSLGFRGDGEKLFF. The CDR3 DNA reads as TGTGCCAGCAGCTTAGGTTTTCGCGGGGATGGGGAAAAACTGTTTTTT.

This clone was detected only once. The chain recombines TRBV15 with TRBJ1-1; the match to TRBD1 covers 7 bases. The CDR3 sequence is 14 residues long. Germline trimming cut 1 base from V and 4 bases from J; bases unmatched to any gene: 3. Looked up from germline, CDR1 is LNHNV and CDR2 is YYDKDF (reference sequence). CDR3 sequence: CATSRGQGPTEAFF. CDR3 DNA sequence: TGTGCCACCAGCAGAGGACAGGGCCCCACTGAAGCTTTCTTT.

There are a few counts of this clone. The gene calls are TRBV10-2 and TRBJ2-2; 10 bases map to TRBD2. The trim removed 7 bases at V and 3 bases at J, leaving 11 bases unmatched. Per the germline V gene, CDR1 is WSHSY and CDR2 is SAAADI. CDR3 length: 17 residues. The CDR3: CASTGSGLANYTGELFF. The CDR3 coding sequence is TGCGCCAGCACCGGATCGGGACTAGCGAACTACACCGGGGAGCTGTTTTTT.

The rearrangement joins TRBV7-9 to TRBJ2-1; a possible D gene is TRBD1 (5 bases). Looked up from germline, CDR1 is SEHNR and CDR2 is FQNEAQ (reference sequence). This CDR3 is built from 12 residues. The V and J ends lost 4 bases and 12 bases respectively, with 13 bases between them. Written as DNA, the CDR3 is TGTGCCAGCAGCTCGACAGTGAGGAGGCAGTTCTTC. This codes for CASSSTVRRQFF.

This chain joins TRBV15 and TRBJ1-4; 8 nucleotides agree with TRBD1. V gave up 3 bases and J gave up 7 bases; unmatched junction bases: 4. The CDR3 totals 14 residues. Germline loops: CDR1 LNHNV, CDR2 YYDKDF (reference sequence). As DNA, the CDR3 is TGTGCCACCAGCAGTAGACAGGGGATTGAAAAACTGTTTTTT. Its protein product is CATSSRQGIEKLFF.

The chain links TRBV5-1 to TRBJ1-5, with D possibly matching TRBD1 (5 bases). The CDR3 runs to 15 residues. The germline gives CDR1 SGHRS, CDR2 YFSETQ. The V end was cut by 4 bases, the J end by 6 bases, with 17 bases between. CDR3 in amino acids: CASSPDGQDGQPQHF. The CDR3 region has the DNA TGCGCCAGCAGCCCGGACGGACAAGACGGTCAGCCCCAGCATTTT.

CDR3 nucleotides: TGTGCCAGCAGCCCAGCGACAGGGGGGAATCAGCCCCAGCATTTT. This translates into CASSPATGGNQPQHF. This rearrangement joins TRBV3-1 (or the pseudogene TRBV3-2) to TRBJ1-5, with 9 nucleotides matching TRBD1. Germline assignment: CDR1 LGHDT and CDR2 YNNKEL (reference sequence). The CDR3 sequence is 15 residues long. V was clipped by 4 bases and J by 4 bases; unmatched bases: 5.

The sample holds one count of this clone. V gene TRBV5-1 combines with J gene TRBJ2-3; 12 bases map to TRBD2. The CDR3 is 16 amino acids. The germline V gene has CDR1 SGHRS and CDR2 YFSETQ. V trimming: 0 bases; J trimming: 9 bases; junction bases outside the gene matches: 8. CDR3: CASSLEGLAGLRTQYF. The CDR3 DNA reads TGCGCCAGCAGCTTGGAGGGACTAGCGGGTTTGAGGACGCAGTATTTT.

This chain uses TRBV27 with TRBJ1-3; 12 bases are a match to TRBD1. This CDR3 is built from 19 residues. Germline CDR1 is MNHEY and CDR2 is SMNVEV (reference sequence). The ends lost 5 bases at V and 0 bases at J; junction bases unmatched: 11. Here the CDR3 DNA reads TGTGCCAGCAGTCACAGGGACAGGGGGCTCCTCTCCTCTGGAAACACCATATATTTT. Translated, it gives CASSHRDRGLLSSGNTIYF.

The chain combines TRBV2 with TRBJ1-2; D is ambiguous. V was cut by 3 bases and J by 5 bases, with 13 bases left in between. This CDR3 has 14 amino acids. Germline V CDR1 and CDR2: SNHLY, FYNNEI. The CDR3 here is CASSDPWSVYGYTF. The CDR3 bases are TGTGCCAGCAGTGACCCGTGGAGCGTTTATGGCTACACCTTC.

V and J are TRBV6-4 and TRBJ1-2; TRBD1 aligns across 11 bases. The V and J ends lost 5 bases and 7 bases, in that order; junction bases with no gene match: 6. Germline V gene lookup returns CDR1 MRHNA and CDR2 SNTAGT. The CDR3 covers 14 residues. This CDR3 reads CASSPGQGGFGYTF. The CDR3 DNA follows: TGTGCCAGCAGTCCGGGACAGGGGGGATTTGGCTACACCTTC.

This chain links TRBV19 with TRBJ1-2; 8 bases line up with TRBD1. Germline V gene lookup returns CDR1 LNHDA and CDR2 SQIVND (reference sequence). CDR3 length: 16 residues. The ends lost 5 bases at V and 7 bases at J; junction bases unmatched: 15. The CDR3 DNA sequence: TGTGCCAGTAGTGCCACCCGGACAGGGATGATAGGTGGCTACACCTTC. As protein: CASSATRTGMIGGYTF.

The CDR3 DNA is TGTGCCAGCAGTTTGGTGTTTGGGGGCGGCAATCAGCCCCAGCATTTT. Its protein product is CASSLVFGGGNQPQHF. The chain is built from TRBV28 and TRBJ1-5; tentative D call: TRBD1 (6 bases). Between the trimmed V and J ends, which lost 3 bases and 2 bases, there was a span of 14 bases. CDR3 length: 16 amino acids. The V gene's germline CDR1 is MDHEN and CDR2 SYDVKM.

The chain employs TRBV4-3 and TRBJ2-2, with TRBD2 matching over 8 bases. Germline CDR1 and CDR2: LGHNA and YSLEER. The CDR3 spans 17 residues. Germline trimming cut 0 bases from V and 1 base from J; bases unmatched to any gene: 4. In nucleotides, the CDR3 is TGCGCCAGCAGCCAAGATTTGAGCGGGGGGAACACCGGGGAGCTGTTTTTT. The encoded protein is CASSQDLSGGNTGELFF.

V gene TRBV1 combines with J gene TRBJ2-1; the DNA was not compared with TRBD2, the D call given in the table. TRBV1 is noted as a pseudogene. There are 17 residues in the CDR3. The CDR3 loop reads CTSSLKSWGGAVNEQFF. The CDR3 coding sequence is TGCACCAGCAGCCTTAAGTCTTGGGGGGGGGCAGTTAATGAGCAGTTCTTC.

The chain employs TRBV7-9 and TRBJ2-2; TRBD2 matches at 8 bases. Germline V CDR1 and CDR2: SEHNR, FQNEAQ (reference sequence). The CDR3 has 18 residues. The J segment lost 4 bases and the V segment lost 1 base, leaving 11 bases of the junction unmatched. The DNA for the CDR3 is TGTGCCAGCAGCTTAGTATGGAGCGGGGGTCTGAGCACCGGGGAGCTGTTTTTT. Its translation: CASSLVWSGGLSTGELFF.

The J gene is TRBJ2-3, the V gene TRBV7-9, with D possibly TRBD1 on 5 matching bases. Trimming left V 1 base short and J 4 bases short, with 12 bases between. The CDR3 spans 15 residues. Germline loops: CDR1 SEHNR, CDR2 FQNEAQ (reference sequence). This CDR3 is CASSLVGRVPDTQYF. CDR3 DNA: TGTGCCAGCAGCTTAGTGGGCAGGGTGCCAGATACGCAGTATTTT.

The V gene is TRBV6-5, the J gene TRBJ1-1; the match to TRBD1 covers 8 bases. After removal of 2 bases from V and 1 base from J, the junction contained 6 bases not matched to a gene. Germline V gene lookup returns CDR1 MNHEY and CDR2 SVGAGI. The CDR3 covers 16 residues. CDR3 sequence: CASSYLGQGPNTEAFF. The CDR3 DNA reads TGTGCCAGCAGTTACCTAGGACAGGGTCCGAACACTGAAGCTTTCTTT.

This clone has only a few counts. The chain combines TRBV5-4 with TRBJ2-1, with D perhaps TRBD1 (6 bases). The CDR3 sequence is 16 residues long. The germline V gene has CDR1 SGHNT and CDR2 YYREEE (reference sequence). Trimming removed 4 bases at V and 6 bases at J, with 20 bases between. The CDR3 region is CASSDAAGEWSNEQFF. The CDR3 DNA sequence: TGTGCCAGCAGCGATGCTGCAGGGGAGTGGAGCAATGAGCAGTTCTTC. The full variable domain, completed using reference TRBV5-4 and TRBJ2-1, is ETGVTQSPTHLIKTRGQQVTLRCSSQSGHNTVSWYQQALGQGPQFIFQYYREEENGRGNFPPRFSGLQFPNYSSELNVNALELDDSALYLCASSDAAGEWSNEQFFGPGTRLTVL.

This rearrangement joins TRBV10-3 to TRBJ1-2, with 10 bases lining up with TRBD1. V gave up 6 bases and J gave up 3 bases; unmatched junction bases: 7. CDR1 and CDR2 from the germline V gene are ENHRY and SYGVKD. This CDR3 is 15 amino acids long. CDR3 region: CAIRRDRGPYYGYTF. CDR3 sequence (DNA): TGTGCCATCAGGAGAGACAGGGGGCCTTACTATGGCTACACCTTC.